These 30 T cell receptor beta chains share one sample of origin, sequenced in a study of shared clonotypes between healthy human individuals. Assay used: immunoSEQ multiplex PCR; TCRdb lists only in-frame clones, some missing. The sample includes about a million clones, 60% to 80% of them seen just once. Sequences were obtained from memory CD4+ T cells from PBMCs. The subset is: CD45RA-negative fraction. Receptors were obtained from a man younger than 30 in good health. Some clones in this sample may be carry-over from other donors' samples.

This chain connects TRBV6-5 to TRBJ1-1; TRBD1 matches 7 bases. The germline gives CDR1 MNHEY, CDR2 SVGAGI. The CDR3 runs 15 residues. Trimming removed 6 bases from V and 1 base from J; junction bases left unmatched: 8. CDR3 region: CASRNRGLGNTEAFF. The DNA of the CDR3 is TGTGCCAGCAGGAACAGGGGTTTGGGGAACACTGAAGCTTTCTTT.

This clone was found once. The chain recombines TRBV10-2 with TRBJ2-2; 8 positions match TRBD1. The CDR3 spans 14 residues. Germline lookup yields CDR1 WSHSY and CDR2 SAAADI. Trimming at V came to 7 bases and at J to 0 bases, leaving 1 base not matched to a gene. CDR3 in amino acids: CASKDRANTGELFF. CDR3 nucleotide sequence: TGCGCCAGCAAGGACAGGGCGAACACCGGGGAGCTGTTTTTT.

In the case of this clone: The same CDR3 arises from other DNA sequences in this sample as well. The chain uses TRBV28 and TRBJ2-1; TRBD2 aligns across 10 bases. This CDR3 contains 15 residues. V gave up 6 bases and J gave up 7 bases; unmatched junction bases: 9. The germline CDR1 and CDR2 sequences are MDHEN and SYDVKM. In DNA form, the CDR3 reads TGTGCCAGCAGCCCCCTAGCGGGGGTGGGGAATGAGCAGTTCTTC. Protein sequence: CASSPLAGVGNEQFF.

The chain combines TRBV6-4 with TRBJ2-1, with TRBD1 matching 7 bases. V gave up 7 bases and J gave up 3 bases; unmatched junction bases: 6. This CDR3 has 14 amino acids. Per germline, CDR1 MRHNA and CDR2 SNTAGT. The CDR3 DNA reads TGTGCCAGCAAGCGACAGGGTAACTACAATGAGCAGTTCTTC. Translation gives CASKRQGNYNEQFF.

The chain joins TRBV28 to TRBJ2-6; 10 bases align to TRBD2. V lost 7 bases and J lost 3; bases outside the gene matches: 12. CDR3 size: 18 residues. Germline CDR1 reads MDHEN; CDR2 reads SYDVKM. CDR3 residues: CASTLGSSGSGGANVLTF. The CDR3 DNA follows: TGTGCCAGCACCTTAGGTTCTAGCGGGAGCGGTGGGGCCAACGTCCTGACTTTC.

The chain joins TRBV9 to TRBJ1-1; no reliable D call. Germline CDR1 SGDLS, CDR2 YYNGEE. The CDR3 is 14 residues long. Trimming cost V 1 base and J 4 bases, with 11 bases left between them. The CDR3 DNA reads TGTGCCAGCAGCGTAAGCCCTCAAGGCACTGAAGCTTTCTTT. Its protein product is CASSVSPQGTEAFF.

As concerns this clone: This specimen includes other DNA sequences encoding the same CDR3. The chain combines TRBV27 with TRBJ2-7; 8 bases line up with TRBD1. V shed 6 bases, J shed 3 bases, and the junction held 10 bases outside the gene matches. Per the germline V gene, CDR1 is MNHEY and CDR2 is SMNVEV (reference sequence). CDR3 length: 15 amino acids. CDR3 bases: TGTGCCAGCAGCCGGACTGCGGACAGGGACTACGAGCAGTACTTC. Amino acids: CASSRTADRDYEQYF.

In this sample, this clone turned up a few times. The chain recombines TRBV19 with TRBJ2-7, with 9 bases aligning to TRBD2. Germline CDR1 reads LNHDA; CDR2 reads SQIVND (reference sequence). The CDR3 sequence is 14 residues long. Trimming at V came to 6 bases and at J to 4 bases, leaving 7 bases not matched to a gene. CDR3 DNA: TGTGCCAGTAGGGGAAGCGGGAGGAGTTACGAGCAGTACTTC. It is translated as CASRGSGRSYEQYF.

This clone was observed a single time. V gene TRBV6-4 combines with J gene TRBJ2-1; 10 bases align to TRBD2. The V gene end was trimmed by 0 bases and the J gene end by 9 bases; junction bases not matched to a gene: 14. The CDR3 is 18 amino acids. Germline CDR1 is MRHNA and CDR2 is SNTAGT. The CDR3 nucleotides read TGTGCCAGCAGTGACTCGACGTCAGCTAGCGGGAGTTATAGTGAGCAGTTCTTC. This translates into CASSDSTSASGSYSEQFF.

Ten or more counts support this clone. The chain recombines TRBV9 with TRBJ1-2, with 12 bases fitting TRBD1. The V segment lost 4 bases and the J segment 6 bases; nucleotides outside the gene matches: 10. Germline V gene data show CDR1 as SGDLS and CDR2 as YYNGEE. The CDR3 runs to 16 residues. The CDR3 here is CASSQQPGTGGDGYTF. The DNA for the CDR3 is TGTGCCAGCAGCCAACAACCCGGGACAGGGGGCGATGGCTACACCTTC.

The sample holds one count of this clone. The chain couples TRBV7-2 to TRBJ1-1; D may be TRBD1 (5 bases). V lost 3 bases to trimming and J lost 2 bases, with 10 bases between them. Germline CDR1 and CDR2: SGHTA and FQGNSA. The CDR3 extends over 14 amino acids. CDR3 loop: CASSLRQSNTEAFF. CDR3 in DNA: TGTGCCAGCAGCTTGCGACAGAGTAACACTGAAGCTTTCTTT.

CDR3 residues: CAWSEGGRRPDTQYF. CDR3 bases: TGTGCCTGGAGTGAGGGCGGGCGCCGCCCAGATACGCAGTATTTT. The chain joins TRBV30 to TRBJ2-3, with D perhaps matching TRBD2 (5 bases). The CDR3 extends over 15 amino acids. Trimming stripped 1 base from V and 4 bases from J, with 15 bases between. CDR1 is GTSNPN and CDR2 is SVGIG in the germline V gene (reference sequence).

The rearrangement uses TRBV4-1 and TRBJ2-1, with 8 bases aligning to TRBD2. The CDR3 consists of 16 residues. V trimming: 4 bases; J trimming: 5 bases; junction bases outside the gene matches: 10. Germline CDR1 and CDR2: MGHRA and YSYEKL. The CDR3 reads CASSRKGERENNEQFF. Here the CDR3 DNA reads TGCGCCAGCAGCCGGAAGGGCGAGCGGGAGAACAATGAGCAGTTCTTC.

V is TRBV5-1 and J is TRBJ2-1, with unresolved D. The CDR3 is made up of 14 amino acids. The germline V gene has CDR1 SGHRS and CDR2 YFSETQ. V was clipped by 0 bases and J by 5 bases, with 9 bases between them. CDR3 DNA sequence: TGCGCCAGCAGCTTGGGGATACCGGACAATGAGCAGTTCTTC. It is translated as CASSLGIPDNEQFF. The full variable domain, completed using reference TRBV5-1 and TRBJ2-1, is KAGVTQTPRYLIKTRGQQVTLSCSPISGHRSVSWYQQTPGQGLQFLFEYFSETQRNKGNFPGRFSGRQFSNSRSEMNVSTLELGDSALYLCASSLGIPDNEQFFGPGTRLTVL.

The chain has TRBV6-6 and TRBJ2-3; 7 bases are a match to TRBD1. Germline trimming cut 6 bases from V and 6 bases from J; bases unmatched to any gene: 15. The germline V gene has CDR1 MNHNY and CDR2 SVGAGI (reference sequence). The CDR3 extends over 16 amino acids. The CDR3 DNA follows: TGTGCCAGCAGGGATCAGACAGGGTTATCCCTTGATACGCAGTATTTT. This translates into CASRDQTGLSLDTQYF.

Comment on this clone: A much larger clone sits a single nucleotide away, making a read error possible. The V and J genes are TRBV7-2 and TRBJ1-3, with TRBD1 identical over 7 bases. The ends lost 4 bases at V and 5 bases at J; junction bases unmatched: 2. CDR3 length equals 13 residues. CDR1 and CDR2 from the germline V gene are SGHTA and FQGNSA. The CDR3 reads CASSSTGRNTIYF. CDR3 bases: TGTGCCAGCAGCTCGACAGGGAGAAACACCATATATTTT.

As concerns this clone: A single base separates this from a much larger clone, so it may be a read error. V and J are TRBV2 and TRBJ2-3; 13 bases are a match to TRBD2. The CDR3 loop spans 14 amino acids. Germline trimming cut 6 bases from V and 4 bases from J; bases unmatched to any gene: 1. Germline assignment: CDR1 SNHLY and CDR2 FYNNEI. In nucleotides, the CDR3 is TGTGCCAGCAGAGGACTAGCGGGAGCAGATACGCAGTATTTT. Protein: CASRGLAGADTQYF.

The CDR3 nucleotides read TGTGCCAGCAGCCCCGGCGGGGCGACCCCAGGGCCCCAGCATTTT. Residues: CASSPGGATPGPQHF. The chain combines TRBV28 with TRBJ1-5; D perhaps matches TRBD1 (5 bases). This CDR3 is built from 15 residues. V was pared by 6 bases and J by 9 bases, with 21 bases between. The germline V gene encodes CDR1 MDHEN and CDR2 SYDVKM.

The V gene is TRBV7-2, the J gene TRBJ1-1; D is ambiguous. With 5 bases removed from V and 5 bases from J, the gap between germline ends came to 12 bases. Germline CDR1 reads SGHTA; CDR2 reads FQGNSA. This CDR3 has 13 residues. The CDR3 sequence: CASSPRVGTEAFF. The DNA for the CDR3 is TGTGCCAGCAGCCCAAGGGTTGGGACTGAAGCTTTCTTT.

There are a few counts of this clone. The CDR3 coding sequence is TGTGCCAGCTCCCGGGGGACGGATGAGACCCAGTACTTC. It is translated as CASSRGTDETQYF. This chain connects TRBV18 to TRBJ2-5; the D gene is possibly TRBD2 (6 bases). V dropped 6 bases and J dropped 5 bases, with 13 bases sitting between them. This CDR3 contains 13 residues. Germline V gives CDR1 KGHSH, CDR2 LQKENI.

V is TRBV5-1 and J is TRBJ2-1; TRBD2 agrees at 10 bases. Trimming cost V 4 bases and J 5 bases; bases outside gene matches: 9. Per germline, CDR1 SGHRS and CDR2 YFSETQ. The CDR3 sequence is 16 residues long. The CDR3 sequence: CASSGSVAGGNNEQFF. CDR3 nucleotides: TGCGCCAGCAGCGGCAGCGTAGCGGGAGGTAACAATGAGCAGTTCTTC. The complete variable domain, with remaining parts taken from reference TRBV5-1 and TRBJ2-1, reads KAGVTQTPRYLIKTRGQQVTLSCSPISGHRSVSWYQQTPGQGLQFLFEYFSETQRNKGNFPGRFSGRQFSNSRSEMNVSTLELGDSALYLCASSGSVAGGNNEQFFGPGTRLTVL.

The gene calls are TRBV7-9 and TRBJ2-1; D is perhaps TRBD1 (5 bases). The CDR3 totals 15 residues. Germline V gives CDR1 SEHNR, CDR2 FQNEAQ (reference sequence). Trimming took 6 bases from V and 8 from J, leaving 20 bases between them. This CDR3 is CASSRGAGPYDEQFF. CDR3 DNA: TGTGCCAGCAGTAGGGGCGCCGGACCCTATGATGAGCAGTTCTTC.

The chain employs TRBV2 and TRBJ2-2; 8 positions match TRBD2. The CDR3 totals 11 residues. Germline CDR1 and CDR2: SNHLY and FYNNEI. The V gene end was trimmed by 5 bases and the J gene end by 13 bases; junction bases not matched to a gene: 3. The CDR3 protein is CASSTSGSLFF. In DNA, the CDR3 is TGTGCCAGCAGTACTAGCGGTTCGCTGTTTTTT.

This clone was seen only a few times. This chain connects TRBV2 to TRBJ1-5; D gene uncertain. The CDR3 totals 14 residues. V was clipped by 4 bases and J by 5 bases, with 12 bases between them. The germline V gene has CDR1 SNHLY and CDR2 FYNNEI. In DNA form, the CDR3 reads TGTGCCAGCAGTGCGGTAGACGGTTATCAGCCCCAGCATTTT. Residues: CASSAVDGYQPQHF.

CDR3 coding DNA: TGTGCCAGCAGCTTAGTCTCAGGGTTCTCCTACGAGCAGTACTTC. Translating gives CASSLVSGFSYEQYF. The rearrangement joins TRBV7-9 to TRBJ2-7; the D gene is possibly TRBD1 (5 bases). Germline V gene data show CDR1 as SEHNR and CDR2 as FQNEAQ (reference sequence). The CDR3 sequence is 15 residues long. V lost 1 base and J 0 bases, leaving 10 bases between the germline ends.

V usage is TRBV27 and J usage is TRBJ2-2, with a weak D call TRBD2 (5 bases). Between the trimmed V and J ends, which lost 2 bases and 5 bases, there was a span of 12 bases. The CDR3 consists of 15 residues. CDR1 and CDR2 (germline): MNHEY, SMNVEV (reference sequence). The CDR3 DNA reads as TGTGCCAGCAGTTTAAAAAACCCGGGAACCGGGGAGCTGTTTTTT. The encoded protein is CASSLKNPGTGELFF.

V is TRBV7-2 and J is TRBJ2-3, with 8 bases that match TRBD2. V was pared by 4 bases and J by 4 bases, with 10 bases of the junction left unmatched. Looked up from germline, CDR1 is SGHTA and CDR2 is FQGNSA. This CDR3 is 16 amino acids long. The CDR3 bases are TGTGCCAGCAGCTCCCAACCGGGACTAGTTGCAGATACGCAGTATTTT. It translates to CASSSQPGLVADTQYF. Full variable domain (missing parts from reference TRBV7-2 and TRBJ2-3): GAGVSQSPSNKVTEKGKDVELRCDPISGHTALYWYRQSLGQGLEFLIYFQGNSAPDKSGLPSDRFSAERTGGSVSTLTIQRTQQEDSAVYLCASSSQPGLVADTQYFGPGTRLTVL.

This clone has more than one count but fewer than ten. The V gene is TRBV15, the J gene TRBJ1-4; 8 bases align to TRBD1. Germline-derived CDR1 and CDR2 are LNHNV and YYDKDF (reference sequence). The CDR3 contains 15 residues. J gave up 8 bases and V 3 bases, and 8 bases lay outside the gene matches. The CDR3 coding sequence is TGTGCCACCAGCAGGCCGGGACAGGAGGAAGAAAAACTGTTTTTT. This sequence encodes CATSRPGQEEEKLFF. Filled out from reference TRBV15 and TRBJ1-4, the complete variable domain reads DAMVIQNPRYQVTQFGKPVTLSCSQTLNHNVMYWYQQKSSQAPKLLFHYYDKDFNNEADTPDNFQSRRPNTSFCFLDIRSPGLGDTAMYLCATSRPGQEEEKLFFGSGTQLSVL.

Many counts were recorded for this clone. The chain is built from TRBV7-2 and TRBJ2-7; D perhaps matches TRBD1 (6 bases). The ends were cut back, 5 bases at V and 6 bases at J, with 17 bases in the middle. The CDR3 loop spans 14 amino acids. Germline V lookup: CDR1 SGHTA, CDR2 FQGNSA. DNA for the CDR3: TGTGCCAGCAGCCAACAAAACAGGGACGGCGAGCAGTACTTC. This sequence encodes CASSQQNRDGEQYF.

The chain employs TRBV29-1 and TRBJ2-3; 7 bases map to TRBD1. Germline lookup yields CDR1 SQVTM and CDR2 ANQGSEA. The CDR3 is 13 amino acids. Trimming removed 5 bases from V and 4 bases from J; junction bases left unmatched: 6. DNA for the CDR3: TGCAGCGTTCGCAGGGGGAGCGCAGATACGCAGTATTTT. Protein sequence: CSVRRGSADTQYF.